The T cell receptor beta chain under discussion was sequenced for a study of blood T cell repertoires in COVID-19. Study overall: Sites across the United States, Italy and Spain contributed samples from acute and convalescent COVID-19. The analysed material was cDNA or gDNA that came from T cells, B-cell-depleted T cells, or PBMCs.

Original methodology: Estimation of nucleated cell counts relied on the amplification of reference gene primers. Only in-frame clones appear in the TCRdb table, and some are missing; sequencing was by immunoSEQ multiplex PCR. That table is the source of V, J and clone size, and D and trimming were worked out from the DNA. Among about 360,000 clones listed, more than 85% were seen once. Looked up from germline, CDR1 is MDHEN and CDR2 is SYDVKM. This CDR3 has 13 amino acids. The V end lost 5 bases, the J end lost 0 bases, and 5 bases lay between the germline ends. This clone is a singleton in its sample.

Sequences were obtained from peripheral blood. The chain joins TRBV28 to TRBJ1-3; D ambiguous. This receptor was taken from a human donor in a cohort sampled during active COVID-19. CDR3 in amino acids: CASSLSSGNTIYF. For the CDR3, the DNA is TGTGCCAGCAGTCTAAGCTCTGGAAACACCATATATTTT.